The text below deals with one T cell receptor (beta chain). The data originate from a study of blood T cell repertoires in COVID-19. Study-wide background: Spain, Italy and the United States supplied samples that represented acute and convalescent COVID-19. T cells, B-cell-depleted T cells, or PBMCs provided the cDNA or gDNA that served as material.

As originally analysed: Nucleated cell number was recorded as an estimate derived from reference gene primer amplification. TCRdb keeps only in-frame clones here, not all; method: immunoSEQ multiplex PCR. V and J calls and clone size are given by that table; D and trimming were obtained from the DNA. The sample has approximately 260,000 clones, approximately 85% seen once. The CDR3 covers 15 residues. CDR1 and CDR2 from the germline V gene are SGHAT and FQNNGV. With V trimmed by 5 bases and J by 3 bases, 9 bases remained unmatched. This sequence joins TRBV11-2 and TRBJ2-7; 8 nucleotides align to TRBD1. The source of this sequence is a woman between 65 and 79 years old with acute or convalescent COVID-19. The sequenced sample was peripheral blood. Here the CDR3 reads CASSEDRESGYEQYF. Written as DNA, the CDR3 is TGTGCCAGCAGCGAGGACAGGGAGTCCGGCTACGAGCAGTACTTC. The full variable domain, with the rest looked up from reference TRBV11-2 and TRBJ2-7, is EAGVAQSPRYKIIEKRQSVAFWCNPISGHATLYWYQQILGQGPKLLIQFQNNGVVDDSQLPKDRFSAERLKGVDSTLKIQPAKLEDSAVYLCASSEDRESGYEQYFGPGTRLTVT.